What follows are 32 T cell receptor beta chains derived from one specimen sequenced in a study of shared clonotypes between healthy human individuals. Sequencing was performed with immunoSEQ multiplex PCR; in TCRdb, only in-frame clones are kept and a portion is missing. Here the sample spans a few million clones, about nine tenths being singletons. Input material: naive CD4+ T cells from PBMCs. Subset here: CD45RA+ positively selected. These receptors were collected from a man aged 18 to 29 in good health. Some clones in this sample may be carry-over from other donors' samples.

This clone was seen a few times. The identical CDR3 is also encoded by other nucleotide sequences in the sample. This chain links TRBV9 with TRBJ1-1; D is unresolved. V was trimmed by 0 bases and J by 0 bases, leaving 6 bases between them. The CDR3 spans 14 residues. Germline V gives CDR1 SGDLS, CDR2 YYNGEE. The chain's CDR3 is CASSVATMNTEAFF. CDR3 nucleotides: TGTGCCAGCAGCGTAGCTACTATGAACACTGAAGCTTTCTTT.

This chain joins TRBV9 and TRBJ1-1; a possible D gene is TRBD1 (5 bases). The CDR3 is 13 amino acids. V gave up 5 bases and J gave up 0 bases, with 8 bases separating them. The germline V gene encodes CDR1 SGDLS and CDR2 YYNGEE. The CDR3 nucleotides read TGTGCCAGCAGGCCACAGGTGAACACTGAAGCTTTCTTT. Encoded protein: CASRPQVNTEAFF.

This clone was picked up a small number of times. The chain joins TRBV7-9 to TRBJ1-3; tentative D call: TRBD1 (5 bases). Germline V gives CDR1 SEHNR, CDR2 FQNEAQ (reference sequence). With 2 bases removed from V and 0 bases from J, the gap between germline ends came to 11 bases. The CDR3 runs 16 residues. CDR3 sequence reads: CASSLRGQVSGNTIYF. The CDR3 DNA reads as TGTGCCAGCAGCTTAAGAGGACAAGTCTCTGGAAACACCATATATTTT.

This chain connects TRBV27 to TRBJ2-3; D assignment may be TRBD1 or TRBD2 (5 bases each). CDR1 and CDR2 from the germline V gene are MNHEY and SMNVEV (reference sequence). The CDR3 runs to 15 residues. V lost 2 bases and J lost 0, with 9 bases in between. Here the CDR3 DNA reads TGTGCCAGCAGTTTAGAGGGGCCCAGCACAGATACGCAGTATTTT. This translates into CASSLEGPSTDTQYF.

The J gene is TRBJ1-2, the V gene TRBV7-9; 9 bases are shared with TRBD1. The CDR3 runs 15 residues. Germline lookup yields CDR1 SEHNR and CDR2 FQNEAQ (reference sequence). V trimming: 3 bases; J trimming: 4 bases; junction bases outside the gene matches: 6. In DNA, the CDR3 is TGTGCCAGCAGCTTTTCGGGACAGGGCCTCTATGGCTACACCTTC. It is translated as CASSFSGQGLYGYTF.

The rearrangement joins TRBV4-2 to TRBJ2-3, with 7 bases matching TRBD2. This CDR3 is built from 18 residues. Germline CDR1 and CDR2: LGHNA and YNFKEQ. V gave up 0 bases and J gave up 0 bases; unmatched junction bases: 9. CDR3 coding DNA: TGTGCCAGCAGCCAAGAGTCCTGGGCTAGCGGAAGCACAGATACGCAGTATTTT. This translates into CASSQESWASGSTDTQYF.

V is TRBV12-2 and J is TRBJ1-5; the table's TRBD1 call for D was not verified on the DNA. TRBV12-2 is a known pseudogene. The CDR3 covers 17 residues. The chain's CDR3 is CASRPSRGRENNQPQHF. The DNA of the CDR3 is TGTGCAAGTCGCCCTTCGCGTGGCAGGGAAAACAATCAGCCCCAGCATTTT.

The chain uses TRBV10-3 and TRBJ1-3, with TRBD1 identical over 8 bases. The CDR3 spans 15 residues. V was clipped by 2 bases and J by 3 bases; unmatched bases: 3. Per the germline V gene, CDR1 is ENHRY and CDR2 is SYGVKD. CDR3 loop: CAISEDRGGGNTIYF. For the CDR3, the DNA is TGTGCCATCAGTGAGGACAGGGGAGGTGGAAACACCATATATTTT.

The V call is TRBV2, the J call TRBJ1-3; TRBD1 agrees at 9 bases. The CDR3 spans 16 residues. CDR1 and CDR2 from the germline V gene are SNHLY and FYNNEI. The trim removed 5 bases at V and 3 bases at J, leaving 8 bases unmatched. CDR3 amino acids: CASSSLQGARGNTIYF. CDR3 sequence (DNA): TGTGCCAGCAGTAGCCTACAGGGGGCGCGTGGAAACACCATATATTTT.

For this clone: Additional DNA sequences in this sample encode the identical CDR3. The V and J genes are TRBV19 and TRBJ2-7; D is unresolved. Germline CDR1 and CDR2: LNHDA and SQIVND (reference sequence). V was cut by 1 base and J by 0 bases, with 4 bases left in between. The CDR3 runs 13 residues. For the CDR3, the DNA is TGTGCCAGTAGTATAGGTGGCTCCTACGAGCAGTACTTC. Amino acid sequence: CASSIGGSYEQYF.

The J gene is TRBJ1-1, the V gene TRBV18; D is undetermined. The V end lost 5 bases, the J end lost 3 bases, and 10 bases lay between the germline ends. The CDR3 is 13 residues long. CDR1 is KGHSH and CDR2 is LQKENI in the germline V gene. CDR3 in DNA: TGTGCCAGCTCAGTCACGACGGACACTGAAGCTTTCTTT. Its translation is CASSVTTDTEAFF.

The gene calls are TRBV7-2 and TRBJ2-1, with a possible D match to TRBD2 (6 bases). The CDR3 is 15 residues long. V lost 5 bases, J lost 3 bases, and 14 bases lay in between. Germline CDR1 and CDR2: SGHTA and FQGNSA. In DNA, the CDR3 is TGTGCCAGCAGCCAGACCGGGACTGACTACAATGAGCAGTTCTTC. The encoded protein is CASSQTGTDYNEQFF.

The gene calls are TRBV27 and TRBJ2-7; D may be TRBD1 (6 bases). The ends were cut back, 6 bases at V and 8 bases at J, with 14 bases in the middle. Per germline, CDR1 MNHEY and CDR2 SMNVEV (reference sequence). CDR3 size: 12 residues. The CDR3 bases are TGTGCCAGCAGCCCCCCGACAGGACAGCAGTACTTC. This codes for CASSPPTGQQYF.

Remarks on this clone: Other DNA sequences from this sample encode an identical CDR3 as well. This chain joins TRBV11-2 and TRBJ1-1; D not certain. The CDR3 runs to 13 residues. CDR1 is SGHAT and CDR2 is FQNNGV in the germline V gene. Trimming took 5 bases from V and 1 from J, leaving 8 bases between them. This chain's CDR3 is CASSPQRNTEAFF. CDR3 coding DNA: TGTGCCAGCAGCCCTCAGAGGAACACTGAAGCTTTCTTT.

The chain combines TRBV29-1 with TRBJ2-7; the match to TRBD1 covers 9 bases. This CDR3 is built from 15 residues. With 3 bases clipped from V and 5 bases from J, the junction kept 11 bases outside the gene matches. Germline CDR1 is SQVTM and CDR2 is ANQGSEA. CDR3 bases: TGCAGCGTTGACGGAGGACAGGGGACCCAAAACGAGCAGTACTTC. It translates to CSVDGGQGTQNEQYF.

The V and J genes are TRBV6-5 and TRBJ1-1; no firm D call. The CDR3 sequence is 13 residues long. Germline V CDR1 and CDR2: MNHEY, SVGAGI. V gave up 8 bases and J gave up 6 bases, with 16 bases separating them. The DNA of the CDR3 is TGTGCCAGCGCGACGGGGTATTATTCTGAAGCTTTCTTT. Amino acids: CASATGYYSEAFF.

This clone was recorded once. This chain links TRBV5-6 with TRBJ2-7; D is possibly TRBD1 (6 bases). The CDR3 runs 15 residues. Trimming removed 0 bases from V and 5 bases from J, with 15 bases in between. Germline CDR1 reads SGHDT; CDR2 reads YYEEEE. The CDR3 is CASSLARQGKNEQYF. As DNA, the CDR3 is TGTGCCAGCAGCTTGGCCAGGCAGGGGAAGAACGAGCAGTACTTC.

The chain combines TRBV5-4 with TRBJ2-3; D is undetermined. Trimming removed 1 base from V and 5 bases from J, with 14 bases in between. The CDR3 covers 15 residues. The germline V gene encodes CDR1 SGHNT and CDR2 YYREEE (reference sequence). The CDR3 sequence: CASSLYGQSGDTQYF. DNA for the CDR3: TGTGCCAGCAGCTTGTATGGTCAGTCAGGAGATACGCAGTATTTT.

The chain carries TRBV28 and TRBJ1-5; the match to TRBD1 covers 7 bases. The CDR3 runs to 14 residues. Germline lookup yields CDR1 MDHEN and CDR2 SYDVKM. Trimming cost V 5 bases and J 6 bases; bases outside gene matches: 7. CDR3 in DNA: TGTGCCAGCAGTAGGGGGCGCGGGAGTCAGCCCCAGCATTTT. Translating gives CASSRGRGSQPQHF. The variable domain in full, completed from reference TRBV28 and TRBJ1-5, reads DVKVTQSSRYLVKRTGEKVFLECVQDMDHENMFWYRQDPGLGLRLIYFSYDVKMKEKGDIPEGYSVSREKKERFSLILESASTNQTSMYLCASSRGRGSQPQHFGDGTRLSIL.

The chain recombines TRBV4-3 with TRBJ2-3; 8 bases match TRBD2. Trimming took 1 base from V and 2 from J; bases not matched to a gene: 11. This CDR3 comprises 18 residues. The germline V gene has CDR1 LGHNA and CDR2 YSLEER. CDR3 region: CASSQAILSGGLTDTQYF. The CDR3 DNA reads as TGCGCCAGCAGCCAAGCCATACTGAGCGGGGGCCTCACAGATACGCAGTATTTT.

The rearrangement uses TRBV6-6 and TRBJ2-1; D is undetermined. Germline CDR1 is MNHNY and CDR2 is SVGAGI (reference sequence). The CDR3 contains 12 residues. Trimming took 4 bases from V and 3 from J, leaving 4 bases between them. In DNA form, the CDR3 reads TGTGCCAGCAGTTCCGTCTACAATGAGCAGTTCTTC. Protein sequence: CASSSVYNEQFF.

Here the CDR3 reads CASSPGQGSYNEQFF. DNA of the CDR3: TGTGCCAGCAGTCCCGGACAGGGGAGCTACAATGAGCAGTTCTTC. The V call is TRBV27, the J call TRBJ2-1; 9 positions agree with TRBD1. Germline assignment: CDR1 MNHEY and CDR2 SMNVEV (reference sequence). Unmatched junction bases numbered 5, after V lost 5 bases and J lost 3 bases. The CDR3 is made up of 15 amino acids.

The chain links TRBV10-3 to TRBJ2-5; no reliable D call. Germline loops: CDR1 ENHRY, CDR2 SYGVKD. V lost 7 bases, J lost 0 bases, and 15 bases lay in between. This CDR3 region has 15 residues. The CDR3 nucleotides are TGTGCCATCAAGGGTAACGAGGTTAACCAAGAGACCCAGTACTTC. This codes for CAIKGNEVNQETQYF.

This chain connects TRBV19 to TRBJ1-1; 8 positions match TRBD1. Germline assignment: CDR1 LNHDA and CDR2 SQIVND (reference sequence). The CDR3 has 15 residues. V lost 1 base and J lost 4; bases outside the gene matches: 5. The chain's CDR3 is CASSIGGRGPTEAFF. For the CDR3, the DNA is TGTGCCAGTAGTATAGGGGGCAGGGGGCCCACTGAAGCTTTCTTT.

Turning to this clone: This sample includes further DNA sequences coding for the same CDR3. The chain recombines TRBV7-9 with TRBJ1-1; no clear D. Germline V lookup: CDR1 SEHNR, CDR2 FQNEAQ (reference sequence). V was pared by 3 bases and J by 1 base, with 6 bases between. The CDR3 totals 13 residues. The CDR3 spells CASSFSSNTEAFF. Here the CDR3 DNA reads TGTGCCAGCAGCTTTAGCTCGAACACTGAAGCTTTCTTT.

This clone has only one observation. The sample contains more than one DNA sequence encoding this CDR3. The V and J genes are TRBV6-6 and TRBJ2-1; 7 bases fit TRBD2. CDR3 length: 15 residues. The junction had 3 bases not matched to a gene; V was cut back by 4 bases and J by 0 bases. Per germline, CDR1 MNHNY and CDR2 SVGAGI (reference sequence). In DNA, the CDR3 is TGTGCCAGCAGTTTCGGGGGGAGCTCCTACAATGAGCAGTTCTTC. Its protein is CASSFGGSSYNEQFF.

This chain joins TRBV2 and TRBJ2-7; weak D call: TRBD2 (5 bases). V was cut by 4 bases and J by 6 bases, with 7 bases left in between. This CDR3 is 11 amino acids long. Germline lookup yields CDR1 SNHLY and CDR2 FYNNEI. The CDR3 region is CASSGGVEQYF. CDR3 nucleotide sequence: TGTGCCAGCAGTGGGGGAGTCGAGCAGTACTTC.

The chain combines TRBV7-2 with TRBJ2-3; D is perhaps TRBD1 or TRBD2 (5 bases each). The V end lost 0 bases, the J end lost 9 bases, and 19 bases lay between the germline ends. The germline V gene has CDR1 SGHTA and CDR2 FQGNSA. The CDR3 has 16 residues. Written as DNA, the CDR3 is TGTGCCAGCAGCTTAGCTGACAGCGGAGGTGAGGGGACGCAGTATTTT. Its translation is CASSLADSGGEGTQYF.

The rearrangement links TRBV7-9 to TRBJ2-2; 13 nucleotides line up with TRBD2. The CDR3 spans 16 residues. The J segment lost 5 bases and the V segment lost 5 bases, leaving 5 bases of the junction unmatched. Germline V gives CDR1 SEHNR, CDR2 FQNEAQ (reference sequence). The CDR3 coding sequence is TGTGCCAGCAGCCAAGAGGGACTAGCGGGGACCGGGGAGCTGTTTTTT. This codes for CASSQEGLAGTGELFF.

As for this clone: Different DNA sequences within this sample yield the same CDR3. The gene calls are TRBV7-3 and TRBJ2-2; D is undetermined. V was cut by 2 bases and J by 1 base, with 5 bases left in between. Germline V gene lookup returns CDR1 SGHTA and CDR2 FQGTGA. The CDR3 has 14 amino acids. The CDR3: CASSLSGNTGELFF. The DNA for the CDR3 is TGTGCCAGCAGCTTATCCGGGAACACCGGGGAGCTGTTTTTT.

V gene TRBV28 combines with J gene TRBJ1-2; D is unclear. The V and J ends lost 7 bases and 6 bases respectively, with 12 bases between them. Germline V gene sequence: CDR1 MDHEN, CDR2 SYDVKM. The CDR3 runs 12 residues. In DNA, the CDR3 is TGTGCCAGCACGGCGGAGCGGAATGGCTACACCTTC. Translation gives CASTAERNGYTF.

V and J are TRBV5-1 and TRBJ1-2; 7 bases are a match to TRBD1. After removal of 4 bases from V and 7 bases from J, the junction contained 13 bases not matched to a gene. This CDR3 spans 15 amino acids. The germline CDR1 and CDR2 sequences are SGHRS and YFSETQ. The chain's CDR3 is CASSPGDRETAGYTF. CDR3 nucleotides: TGCGCCAGCAGCCCGGGGGACAGAGAAACTGCTGGCTACACCTTC. The full variable domain, in which reference TRBV5-1 and TRBJ1-2 provide the parts outside the CDR3, is KAGVTQTPRYLIKTRGQQVTLSCSPISGHRSVSWYQQTPGQGLQFLFEYFSETQRNKGNFPGRFSGRQFSNSRSEMNVSTLELGDSALYLCASSPGDRETAGYTFGSGTRLTVV.